The T cell receptor (beta chain) described here comes from a study of blood T cells in healthy people across ages. This CDR3 spans 14 amino acids. CDR1 is SNHLY and CDR2 is FYNNEI in the germline V gene. Trimming left V 8 bases short and J 6 bases short, with 17 bases between. As for this clonotype: No antigen is known for it.

It was with a sample-barcoded 5' primer and a J-beta primer mix that a second PCR of about 6 to 12 cycles was run. Via MiXCR, TCRdb re-called the 5' RACE reads, giving one row per CDR3 protein. The profile covers about 700,000 distinct CDR3 sequences, with approximately 30% appearing a single time and 15% to 17% taken by the ten largest. General study results and limits: It was found that TCR beta diversity correlated strongly with the percentage of naive T cells.

The sample taken for sequencing was blood. This receptor was taken from a woman older than 75 in good health. The V and J genes are TRBV2 and TRBJ1-5, with a possible D match to TRBD1 (6 bases). This CDR3 is CASQQGGEGQPQHF. The CDR3 DNA follows: TGTGCCAGCCAGCAAGGGGGAGAGGGTCAGCCCCAGCATTTT.